The 4 T cell receptor beta chains below come from one sample, sequenced in a study of control samples from healthy donors and cancer patients. The table came from immunoSEQ multiplex PCR; TCRdb's copy has only in-frame clones and leaves some out. This table has some 200,000 clones, 90% to 95% appearing once. The sample consisted of blood. The receptors derive from a woman younger than 45 in good health.

This chain joins TRBV7-3 and TRBJ2-1, with 16 bases aligning to TRBD2. Germline V gene lookup returns CDR1 SGHTA and CDR2 FQGTGA. The trim removed 7 bases at V and 8 bases at J, leaving 5 bases unmatched. The CDR3 is made up of 15 amino acids. Here the CDR3 reads CASTLGTSGRDEQFF. CDR3 bases: TGTGCCAGCACTCTGGGGACTAGCGGGAGGGATGAGCAGTTCTTC.

This chain connects TRBV19 to TRBJ2-4; no reliable D call. V dropped 2 bases and J dropped 1 base, with 3 bases sitting between them. The CDR3 length is 13 residues. Germline V lookup: CDR1 LNHDA, CDR2 SQIVND (reference sequence). CDR3 in DNA: TGTGCCAGTAGTATAATGGCCAAAAACATTCAGTACTTC. This codes for CASSIMAKNIQYF. Based on the CDR3 plus reference TRBV19 and TRBJ2-4, the full variable domain is DGGITQSPKYLFRKEGQNVTLSCEQNLNHDAMYWYRQDPGQGLRLIYYSQIVNDFQKGDIAEGYSVSREKKESFPLTVTSAQKNPTAFYLCASSIMAKNIQYFGAGTRLSVL.

The genes are TRBV7-9 and TRBJ1-2, with 9 bases matching TRBD1. The J segment lost 5 bases and the V segment lost 5 bases, leaving 3 bases of the junction unmatched. The CDR3 consists of 13 residues. From germline, CDR1 is SEHNR and CDR2 FQNEAQ (reference sequence). The CDR3 DNA is TGTGCCAGCAGCCCCGGGACAGGGTATGGCTACACCTTC. This codes for CASSPGTGYGYTF.

V gene TRBV6-5 combines with J gene TRBJ2-7; 7 bases fit TRBD1. The germline V gene has CDR1 MNHEY and CDR2 SVGAGI. This CDR3 spans 14 amino acids. J lost 5 bases, V lost 2 bases, and 6 bases had no gene match. CDR3 region: CASSYRDRVHEQYF. In DNA, the CDR3 is TGTGCCAGCAGTTACCGGGACAGAGTGCACGAGCAGTACTTC.